This TCR beta chain was retrieved from a study of T cells in Graves' hyperthyroidism and ophthalmopathy. Findings of the study overall: Most expanded thyroid clonotypes above 0.001 recurred in blood.

RNA transcripts served as the template for amplifying TCR beta CDR3 regions. TCR CDR3 underwent first-round RT-PCR with the HTBI primer set. TCRdb fed the multiplex PCR reads into MiXCR, producing one record per CDR3 protein. This sample yields under 400,000 distinct CDR3 sequences, of which around 15% are seen a single time; roughly 19% belongs to the top ten. Ophthalmopathy patients had Clinical Activity Score at least 3, NOSPECS grade at least 4, duration under 3 months. Lactation, pregnancy, other autoimmune disease or uncontrolled infection led to exclusion of patients. The PBMCs were sourced from fresh peripheral blood (around 10 ml). About this clonotype: Its target is not known.

The V and J ends lost 6 bases and 1 base respectively, with 19 bases between them. The germline V gene encodes CDR1 LNHDA and CDR2 SQIVND (reference sequence). CDR3 length: 17 residues. Sequenced: blood. The TCR comes from a woman aged 55 to 70 with Graves' ophthalmopathy. The chain combines TRBV19 with TRBJ2-1; D possibly matches TRBD1 or TRBD2 (5 bases each). The CDR3 here is CASRSFVGTPSYNEQFF. CDR3 in DNA: TGTGCCAGTAGATCGTTCGTAGGGACGCCTTCCTACAATGAGCAGTTCTTC.